Below, one T cell receptor beta chain is given with its context. Trimming removed 4 bases from V and 8 bases from J, with 8 bases in between. Germline CDR1 MNHEY, CDR2 SVGAGI. CDR3 length: 11 residues. This entry belongs to a study of blood T cell repertoires in COVID-19. At the level of the study: The cDNA or gDNA used as material had been derived from T cells, B-cell-depleted T cells, or PBMCs.

As originally analysed: The assay estimated nucleated cells by amplifying reference gene primers. Some clones are missing from TCRdb's copy, which holds only in-frame ones; the method was immunoSEQ multiplex PCR. V, J and clone size derive from that table, while D and trimming were established from the DNA sequence. Seen here are 160,000 or so clones, roughly 84% observed once, and the top ten hold around 9.8%. V gene TRBV6-5 combines with J gene TRBJ1-2, with D unclear. The sequence was collected from a woman in her forties or fifties with acute or convalescent COVID-19. The sequencing input was peripheral blood. The chain's CDR3 is CASSSSRGYTF. CDR3 in DNA: TGTGCCAGCAGTTCTTCTAGGGGCTACACCTTC.